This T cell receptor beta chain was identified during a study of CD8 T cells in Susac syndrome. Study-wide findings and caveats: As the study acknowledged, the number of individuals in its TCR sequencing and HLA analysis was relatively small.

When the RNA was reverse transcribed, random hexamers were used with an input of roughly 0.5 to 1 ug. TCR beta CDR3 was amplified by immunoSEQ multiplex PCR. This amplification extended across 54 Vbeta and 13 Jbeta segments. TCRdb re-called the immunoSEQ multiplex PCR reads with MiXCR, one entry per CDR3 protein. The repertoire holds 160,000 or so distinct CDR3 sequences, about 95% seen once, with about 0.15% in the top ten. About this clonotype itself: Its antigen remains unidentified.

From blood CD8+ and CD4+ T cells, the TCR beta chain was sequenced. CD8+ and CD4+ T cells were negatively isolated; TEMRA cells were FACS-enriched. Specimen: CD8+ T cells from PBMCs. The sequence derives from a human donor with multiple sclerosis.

The CDR3 reads CASSHNQPQHF. The CDR3 nucleotides are TGTGCCAGCAGCCACAATCAGCCCCAGCATTTT. This chain links TRBV5-6 with TRBJ1-5; D is uncertain. This CDR3 is 11 amino acids long. V shed 4 bases and J shed 3 bases, with 2 bases lying between them. Germline assignment: CDR1 SGHDT and CDR2 YYEEEE.